The 5 T cell receptor beta chains below come from one sample, sequenced in a study of shared clonotypes between healthy human individuals. Sequencing used immunoSEQ multiplex PCR; TCRdb keeps in-frame clones, though not all of them. The data hold about 700,000 clones, with about 90% observed a single time. Naive CD8 populations comprised CD45RO-negative cells positively selected for CCR7, excluding terminally differentiated effector memory CD45RA+ cells. Sequenced input: naive CD8+ T cells sorted from blood. Receptors originate from a man in his thirties or forties in good health.

This chain links TRBV5-1 with TRBJ1-1, with a weak D call TRBD1 (5 bases). The CDR3 spans 13 residues. Germline CDR1 and CDR2: SGHRS and YFSETQ. V shed 1 base and J shed 1 base, with 5 bases lying between them. DNA for the CDR3: TGCGCCAGCAGCTTGACAGGGAACACTGAAGCTTTCTTT. It specifies CASSLTGNTEAFF.

The chain links TRBV4-1 to TRBJ2-5; 8 nucleotides match TRBD2. V dropped 7 bases and J dropped 4; count of bases not matched to a gene: 17. Germline loops: CDR1 MGHRA, CDR2 YSYEKL. The CDR3 is made up of 17 amino acids. The CDR3 sequence: CASMTRESGSTGETQYF. The CDR3, as DNA: TGCGCCAGCATGACAAGGGAAAGCGGGAGCACTGGAGAGACCCAGTACTTC.

CDR3 region: CASSVGRNQPQHF. CDR3 bases: TGTGCCAGCAGTGTGGGACGAAATCAGCCCCAGCATTTT. The chain combines TRBV6-5 with TRBJ1-5; a weak D match, TRBD1 (5 bases). From germline, CDR1 is MNHEY and CDR2 SVGAGI. V was trimmed by 5 bases and J by 4 bases, leaving 9 bases between them. CDR3 size: 13 residues.

The chain employs TRBV7-3 and TRBJ2-2; no clear D gene. This CDR3 contains 15 residues. Germline V CDR1 and CDR2: SGHTA, FQGTGA. Trimming took 3 bases from V and 5 from J, leaving 13 bases between them. CDR3 DNA: TGTGCCAGCAGCTTTGACGACTTTAATACCGGGGAGCTGTTTTTT. Encoded protein: CASSFDDFNTGELFF.

The chain uses TRBV2 and TRBJ2-3; perhaps TRBD2 as D (5 bases). Trimming took off 4 bases at V and 2 bases at J, with 13 bases between the two ends. Germline CDR1 is SNHLY and CDR2 is FYNNEI. The CDR3 loop spans 15 amino acids. The chain's CDR3 is CASSGTGGFTDTQYF. The CDR3 region has the DNA TGTGCCAGCAGTGGGACTGGCGGGTTCACAGATACGCAGTATTTT. Full variable domain (remainder filled in from reference TRBV2 and TRBJ2-3): EPEVTQTPSHQVTQMGQEVILRCVPISNHLYFYWYRQILGQKVEFLVSFYNNEISEKSEIFDDQFSVERPDGSNFTLKIRSTKLEDSAMYFCASSGTGGFTDTQYFGPGTRLTVL.